This T cell receptor (beta chain) stems from a study of blood T cell repertoires in COVID-19. The table came from immunoSEQ multiplex PCR; TCRdb's copy has only in-frame clones and leaves some out. The sample consists of under 200,000 clones, 85% to 90% of them appearing once. Looked up from germline, CDR1 is SGHDT and CDR2 is YYEEEE. The CDR3 contains 15 residues. J was trimmed by 5 bases and V by 4 bases; bases with no gene match: 10. Sequenced sample: peripheral blood. This chain uses TRBV5-6 with TRBJ1-1, with 8 bases aligning to TRBD1. This receptor was identified in a woman in her 70s with acute or convalescent COVID-19. The CDR3 nucleotides read TGTGCCAGCAGCCGACTCGGACAGGGCGGGACTGAAGCTTTCTTT. As protein: CASSRLGQGGTEAFF.